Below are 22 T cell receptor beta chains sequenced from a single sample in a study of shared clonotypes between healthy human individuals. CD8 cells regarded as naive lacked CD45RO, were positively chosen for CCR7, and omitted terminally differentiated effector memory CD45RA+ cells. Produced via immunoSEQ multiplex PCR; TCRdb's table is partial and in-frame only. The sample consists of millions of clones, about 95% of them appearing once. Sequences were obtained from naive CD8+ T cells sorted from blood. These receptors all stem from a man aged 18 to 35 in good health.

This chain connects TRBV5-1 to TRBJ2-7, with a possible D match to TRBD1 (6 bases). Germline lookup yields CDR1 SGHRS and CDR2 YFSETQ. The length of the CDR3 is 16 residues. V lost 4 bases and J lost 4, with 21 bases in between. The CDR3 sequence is CASSPSDRTAYYEQYF. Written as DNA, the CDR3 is TGCGCCAGCAGCCCCAGCGACAGGACCGCTTATTACGAGCAGTACTTC.

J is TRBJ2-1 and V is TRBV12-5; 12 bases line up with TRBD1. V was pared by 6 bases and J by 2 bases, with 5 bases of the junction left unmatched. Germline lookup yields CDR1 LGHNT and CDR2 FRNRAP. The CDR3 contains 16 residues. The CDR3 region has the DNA TGTGCTAGTGGGGGACAGGGGGCGATGGCCTACAATGAGCAGTTCTTC. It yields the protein CASGGQGAMAYNEQFF.

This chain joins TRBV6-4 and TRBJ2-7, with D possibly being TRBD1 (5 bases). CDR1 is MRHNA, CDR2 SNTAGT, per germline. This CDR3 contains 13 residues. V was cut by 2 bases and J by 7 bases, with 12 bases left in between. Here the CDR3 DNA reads TGTGCCAGCAGTGACCGGGCAGGGATGGAGCAGTACTTC. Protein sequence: CASSDRAGMEQYF.

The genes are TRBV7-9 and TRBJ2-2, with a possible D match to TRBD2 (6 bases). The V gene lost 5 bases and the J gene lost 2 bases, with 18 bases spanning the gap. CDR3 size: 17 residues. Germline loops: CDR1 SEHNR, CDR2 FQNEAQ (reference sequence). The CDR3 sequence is CASSMGWGGPNTGELFF. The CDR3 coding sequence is TGTGCCAGCAGCATGGGGTGGGGAGGACCAAACACCGGGGAGCTGTTTTTT.

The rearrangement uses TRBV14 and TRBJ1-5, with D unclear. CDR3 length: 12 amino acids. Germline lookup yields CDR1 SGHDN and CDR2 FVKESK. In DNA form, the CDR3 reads TGTGGTGTATTTTTTATCAATCAGCCCCAGCATTTT. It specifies CGVFFINQPQHF.

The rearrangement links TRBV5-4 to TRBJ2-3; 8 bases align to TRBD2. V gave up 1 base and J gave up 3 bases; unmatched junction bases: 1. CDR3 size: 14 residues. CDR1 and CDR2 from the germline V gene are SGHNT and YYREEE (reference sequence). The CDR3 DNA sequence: TGTGCCAGCAGCTTGCAGCGGGAGACAGATACGCAGTATTTT. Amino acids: CASSLQRETDTQYF. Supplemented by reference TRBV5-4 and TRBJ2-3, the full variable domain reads ETGVTQSPTHLIKTRGQQVTLRCSSQSGHNTVSWYQQALGQGPQFIFQYYREEENGRGNFPPRFSGLQFPNYSSELNVNALELDDSALYLCASSLQRETDTQYFGPGTRLTVL.

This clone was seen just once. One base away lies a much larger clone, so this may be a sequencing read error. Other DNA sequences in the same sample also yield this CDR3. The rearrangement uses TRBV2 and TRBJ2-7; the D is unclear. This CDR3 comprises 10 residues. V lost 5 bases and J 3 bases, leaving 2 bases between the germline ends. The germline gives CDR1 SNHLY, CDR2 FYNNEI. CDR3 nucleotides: TGTGCCAGCAGTAACTACGAGCAGTACTTC. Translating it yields CASSNYEQYF.

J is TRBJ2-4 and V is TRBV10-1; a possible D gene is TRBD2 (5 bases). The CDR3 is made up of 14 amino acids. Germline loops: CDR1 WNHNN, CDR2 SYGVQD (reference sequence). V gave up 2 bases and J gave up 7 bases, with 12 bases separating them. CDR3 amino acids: CASSEGDRGNIQYF. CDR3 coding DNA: TGCGCCAGCAGTGAGGGCGACCGAGGGAACATTCAGTACTTC.

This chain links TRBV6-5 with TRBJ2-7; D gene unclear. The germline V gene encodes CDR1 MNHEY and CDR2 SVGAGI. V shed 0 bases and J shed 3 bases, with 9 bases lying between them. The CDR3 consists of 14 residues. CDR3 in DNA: TGTGCCAGCAGTTACTCGCCTGAACACTACGAGCAGTACTTC. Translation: CASSYSPEHYEQYF.

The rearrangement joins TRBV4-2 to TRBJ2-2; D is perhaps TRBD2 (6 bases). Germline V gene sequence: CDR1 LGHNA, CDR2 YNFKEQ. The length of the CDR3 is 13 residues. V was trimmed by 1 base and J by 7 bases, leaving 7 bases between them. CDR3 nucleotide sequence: TGTGCCAGCAGCCAAGGGACTATCGGGGAGCTGTTTTTT. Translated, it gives CASSQGTIGELFF.

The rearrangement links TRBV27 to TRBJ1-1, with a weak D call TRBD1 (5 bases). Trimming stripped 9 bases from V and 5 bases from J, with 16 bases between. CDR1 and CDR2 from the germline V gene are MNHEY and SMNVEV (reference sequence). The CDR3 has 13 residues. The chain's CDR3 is CARRTRVQTEAFF. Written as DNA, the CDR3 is TGTGCCAGGCGGACCAGGGTGCAGACTGAAGCTTTCTTT.

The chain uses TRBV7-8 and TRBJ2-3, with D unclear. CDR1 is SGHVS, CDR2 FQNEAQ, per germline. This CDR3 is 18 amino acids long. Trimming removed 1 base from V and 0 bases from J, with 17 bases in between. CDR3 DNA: TGTGCCAGCAGCTTAGGGGCCGATCCCTTAAGCAGCACAGATACGCAGTATTTT. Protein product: CASSLGADPLSSTDTQYF. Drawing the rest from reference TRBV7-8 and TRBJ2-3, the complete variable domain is GAGVSQSPRYKVAKRGQDVALRCDPISGHVSLFWYQQALGQGPEFLTYFQNEAQLDKSGLPSDRFFAERPEGSVSTLKIQRTQQEDSAVYLCASSLGADPLSSTDTQYFGPGTRLTVL.

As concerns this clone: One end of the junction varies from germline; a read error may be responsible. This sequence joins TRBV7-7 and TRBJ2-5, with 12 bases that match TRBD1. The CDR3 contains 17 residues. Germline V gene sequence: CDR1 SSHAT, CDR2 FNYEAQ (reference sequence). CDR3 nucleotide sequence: TGTGCTAGCAGCCTCGGCGGGGACAGGGGGCGGTGGGAGACCCAGTACTTC. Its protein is CASSLGGDRGRWETQYF. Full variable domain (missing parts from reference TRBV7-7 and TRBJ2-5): GAGVSQSPRYKVTKRGQDVTLRCDPISSHATLYWYQQALGQGPEFLTYFNYEAQPDKSGLPSDRFSAERPEGSISTLTIQRTEQRDSAMYRCASSLGGDRGRWETQYFGPGTRLLVL.

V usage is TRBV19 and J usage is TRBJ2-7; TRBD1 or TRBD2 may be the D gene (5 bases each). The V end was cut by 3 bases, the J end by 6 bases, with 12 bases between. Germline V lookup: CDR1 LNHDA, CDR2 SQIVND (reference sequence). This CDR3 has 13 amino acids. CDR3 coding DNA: TGTGCCAGTAGTATTGTGGGGGATTCCGAGCAGTACTTC. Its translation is CASSIVGDSEQYF.

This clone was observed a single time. The CDR3 nucleotides read TGCGCCAGCAGCCCGGATGGGACTGCCGACGGTGAGCAGTTCTTC. Translation gives CASSPDGTADGEQFF. The chain links TRBV4-1 to TRBJ2-1; D possibly corresponds to TRBD2 (6 bases). V was pared by 4 bases and J by 9 bases, with 19 bases between. Germline values: CDR1 MGHRA, CDR2 YSYEKL. The CDR3 is 15 amino acids.

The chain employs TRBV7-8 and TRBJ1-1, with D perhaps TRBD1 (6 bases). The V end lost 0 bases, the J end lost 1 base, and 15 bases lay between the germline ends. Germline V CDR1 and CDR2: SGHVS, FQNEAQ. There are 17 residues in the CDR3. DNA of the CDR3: TGTGCCAGCAGCTTAGCGCCTGCGGGGGGCGAGAACACTGAAGCTTTCTTT. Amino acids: CASSLAPAGGENTEAFF.

CDR3 sequence (DNA): TGCGCCAGCAGCGGGGGACTAGCGGGAGTGGGGTGGAAGACCCAGTACTTC. Amino acid sequence: CASSGGLAGVGWKTQYF. The chain carries TRBV5-1 and TRBJ2-5, with 14 bases aligning to TRBD2. CDR1 and CDR2 from the germline V gene are SGHRS and YFSETQ. The trim removed 4 bases at V and 6 bases at J, leaving 11 bases unmatched. The length of the CDR3 is 17 residues.

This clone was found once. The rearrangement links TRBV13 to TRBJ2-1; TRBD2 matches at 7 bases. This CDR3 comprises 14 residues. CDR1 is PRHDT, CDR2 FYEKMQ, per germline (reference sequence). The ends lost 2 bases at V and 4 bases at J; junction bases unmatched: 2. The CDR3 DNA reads TGTGCCAGCAGCTTAAGGGACTATTACAATGAGCAGTTCTTC. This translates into CASSLRDYYNEQFF.

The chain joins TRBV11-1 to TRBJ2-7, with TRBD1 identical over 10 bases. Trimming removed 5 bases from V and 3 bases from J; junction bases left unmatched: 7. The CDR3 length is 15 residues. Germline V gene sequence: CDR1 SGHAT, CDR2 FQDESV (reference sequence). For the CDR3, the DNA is TGTGCCAGCAGCCCCCCGGACAGGGGGATCTACGAGCAGTACTTC. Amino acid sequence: CASSPPDRGIYEQYF.

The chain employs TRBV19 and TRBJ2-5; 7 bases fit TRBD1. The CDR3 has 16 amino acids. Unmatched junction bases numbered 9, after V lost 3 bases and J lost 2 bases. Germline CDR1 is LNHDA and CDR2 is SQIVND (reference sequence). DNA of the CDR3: TGTGCCAGTAGTATTATTTTCGGACAGGAGCAAGAGACCCAGTACTTC. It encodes CASSIIFGQEQETQYF.

The CDR3 bases are TGCAGCGTTGTTTGGGGGCTCGGGGAGCTGTTTTTT. Its translation is CSVVWGLGELFF. This chain joins TRBV29-1 and TRBJ2-2; a possible D gene is TRBD1 (6 bases). The CDR3 is 12 residues long. Germline values: CDR1 SQVTM, CDR2 ANQGSEA. V was trimmed by 4 bases and J by 7 bases, leaving 10 bases between them.

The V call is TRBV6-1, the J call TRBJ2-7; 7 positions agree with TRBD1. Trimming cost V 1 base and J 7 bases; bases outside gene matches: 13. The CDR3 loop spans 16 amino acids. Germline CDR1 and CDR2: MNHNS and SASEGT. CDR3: CASSEDTRTGSREQYF. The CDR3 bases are TGTGCCAGCAGTGAAGACACCAGGACAGGCTCAAGGGAGCAGTACTTC.